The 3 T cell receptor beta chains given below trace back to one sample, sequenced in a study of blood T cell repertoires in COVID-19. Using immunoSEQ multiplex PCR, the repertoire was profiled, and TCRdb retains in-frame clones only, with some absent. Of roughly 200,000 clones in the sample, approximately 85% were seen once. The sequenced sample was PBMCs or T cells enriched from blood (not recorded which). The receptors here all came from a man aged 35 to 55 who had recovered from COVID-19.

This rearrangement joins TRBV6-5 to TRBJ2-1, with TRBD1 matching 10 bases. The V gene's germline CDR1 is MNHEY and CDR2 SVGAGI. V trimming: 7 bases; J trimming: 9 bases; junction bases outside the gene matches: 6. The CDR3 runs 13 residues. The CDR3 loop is CASMTGGLREQFF. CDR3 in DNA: TGTGCCAGCATGACAGGGGGCTTGCGTGAGCAGTTCTTC.

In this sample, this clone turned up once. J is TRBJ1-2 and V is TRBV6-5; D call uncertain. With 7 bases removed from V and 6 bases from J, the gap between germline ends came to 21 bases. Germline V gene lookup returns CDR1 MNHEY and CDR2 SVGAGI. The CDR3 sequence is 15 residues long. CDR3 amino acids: CASNPGSWRPDGYTF. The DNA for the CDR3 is TGTGCCAGCAATCCGGGATCCTGGAGACCCGATGGCTACACCTTC.

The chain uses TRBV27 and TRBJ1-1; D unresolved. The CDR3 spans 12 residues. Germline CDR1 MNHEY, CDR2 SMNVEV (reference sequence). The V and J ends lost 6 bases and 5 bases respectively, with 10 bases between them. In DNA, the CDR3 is TGTGCCAGCAGCTCTGGGAGTACTGAAGCTTTCTTT. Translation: CASSSGSTEAFF.